These 27 T cell receptor beta chains were sequenced from one sample in a study of T cell repertoires in ileal Crohn's disease (dated by TCRdb to 2018 to 2020). The library came from the immunoSEQ multiplex PCR assay. TCRdb obtained this table from immuneACCESS and retained in-frame rearrangements with V and J assigned. These tables miss some clones; where compared with another copy, unresolved V genes account for less than half of the shortfall, and the remainder is unexplained. The sample table lists nearly 11,000 clones, roughly two thirds of them with a count of one. The ten largest clones represent approximately 7.7% of the sample. Read against the paper, the sample's time point label means: neoterminal ileum biopsy at postoperative endoscopy, about 6 months after surgery. Sequencing was carried out using ileal tissue. Receptors were obtained from an adult with Crohn's disease.

The V gene is TRBV10-2, the J gene TRBJ2-3, with D maybe TRBD2 (5 bases). The germline V gene has CDR1 WSHSY and CDR2 SAAADI. The CDR3 totals 15 residues. V shed 3 bases and J shed 3 bases, with 13 bases lying between them. The CDR3 region is CASSESGVRTDTQYF. The CDR3 nucleotides are TGCGCCAGCAGTGAATCCGGGGTTCGGACAGATACGCAGTATTTT.

The gene calls are TRBV19 and TRBJ1-5; a possible D gene is TRBD1 (6 bases). Trimming took off 6 bases at V and 5 bases at J, with 14 bases between the two ends. The CDR3 is made up of 14 amino acids. Germline CDR1 LNHDA, CDR2 SQIVND (reference sequence). This chain's CDR3 is CASSPIQGHQPQHF. As DNA, the CDR3 is TGTGCCAGTAGCCCAATACAGGGTCATCAGCCCCAGCATTTT. The whole variable domain, remainder taken from reference TRBV19 and TRBJ1-5, is DGGITQSPKYLFRKEGQNVTLSCEQNLNHDAMYWYRQDPGQGLRLIYYSQIVNDFQKGDIAEGYSVSREKKESFPLTVTSAQKNPTAFYLCASSPIQGHQPQHFGDGTRLSIL.

This clone was counted only a few times. The V gene is TRBV28, the J gene TRBJ1-4; tentative D call: TRBD1 (5 bases). CDR3 length equals 16 residues. Germline assignment: CDR1 MDHEN and CDR2 SYDVKM. V was cut by 6 bases and J by 0 bases, with 14 bases left in between. CDR3: CASSSGEGTTNEKLFF. In DNA, the CDR3 is TGTGCCAGCAGCTCCGGGGAGGGGACAACTAATGAAAAACTGTTTTTT.

The rearrangement uses TRBV25-1 and TRBJ2-1, with D possibly matching TRBD2 (5 bases). Germline CDR1 MGHDK, CDR2 SYGVNS. The CDR3 covers 17 residues. V was shortened by 2 bases and J by 0 bases, with 14 bases between the two germline ends. The CDR3 sequence: CASSERGSASSYNEQFF. For the CDR3, the DNA is TGTGCCAGCAGTGAACGGGGTAGCGCCAGCTCCTACAATGAGCAGTTCTTC.

This chain joins TRBV11-2 and TRBJ2-1, with 10 bases matching TRBD2. The V segment lost 1 base and the J segment 7 bases; nucleotides outside the gene matches: 10. This CDR3 is built from 17 residues. Germline-derived CDR1 and CDR2 are SGHAT and FQNNGV. The CDR3 sequence is CASSLVGSGRARNEQFF. The CDR3 nucleotides are TGTGCCAGCAGCTTAGTGGGCAGCGGGAGGGCCAGGAATGAGCAGTTCTTC.

J is TRBJ2-2 and V is TRBV9; D perhaps matches TRBD2 (5 bases). This CDR3 contains 14 residues. CDR1 and CDR2 from the germline V gene are SGDLS and YYNGEE. Between the trimmed V and J ends, which lost 0 bases and 4 bases, there was a span of 7 bases. CDR3 amino acids: CASSVVSVTGELFF. The CDR3 nucleotides are TGTGCCAGCAGCGTAGTTAGCGTCACCGGGGAGCTGTTTTTT.

The chain carries TRBV7-6 and TRBJ2-3, with a tentative D call TRBD2 (6 bases). CDR1 is SGHVS, CDR2 FNYEAQ, per germline. The CDR3 totals 15 residues. Trimming removed 3 bases at V and 2 bases at J, with 12 bases between. The CDR3 DNA reads as TGTGCCAGCAGCTTTTACCAGGACTACACAGATACGCAGTATTTT. It is translated as CASSFYQDYTDTQYF. Using reference TRBV7-6 and TRBJ2-3 for the parts outside the CDR3, the full variable domain is GAGVSQSPRYKVTKRGQDVALRCDPISGHVSLYWYRQALGQGPEFLTYFNYEAQQDKSGLPNDRFSAERPEGSISTLTIQRTEQRDSAMYRCASSFYQDYTDTQYFGPGTRLTVL.

This chain links TRBV7-2 with TRBJ2-3, with D unresolved. In germline, CDR1 is SGHTA, CDR2 FQGNSA. CDR3 length: 13 residues. Trimming removed 1 base at V and 4 bases at J, with 6 bases between. The CDR3 loop reads CASSLVESDTQYF. Written as DNA, the CDR3 is TGTGCCAGCAGCTTAGTGGAGTCAGATACGCAGTATTTT. Full variable domain (missing parts from reference TRBV7-2 and TRBJ2-3): GAGVSQSPSNKVTEKGKDVELRCDPISGHTALYWYRQSLGQGLEFLIYFQGNSAPDKSGLPSDRFSAERTGGSVSTLTIQRTQQEDSAVYLCASSLVESDTQYFGPGTRLTVL.

The chain employs TRBV6-1 and TRBJ1-3, with D unclear. From germline, CDR1 is MNHNS and CDR2 SASEGT. V lost 2 bases and J 4 bases, leaving 6 bases between the germline ends. This CDR3 comprises 13 residues. The CDR3: CASSEWQGNTIYF. The CDR3 coding sequence is TGTGCCAGCAGTGAATGGCAGGGAAACACCATATATTTT.

The gene calls are TRBV5-1 and TRBJ1-1, with 11 bases lining up with TRBD1. The V and J ends lost 4 bases and 4 bases, in that order; junction bases with no gene match: 6. The CDR3 loop spans 15 amino acids. Germline loops: CDR1 SGHRS, CDR2 YFSETQ. The CDR3 spells CASSVSGTGGTEAFF. The CDR3 DNA reads TGCGCCAGCAGCGTTTCCGGGACAGGGGGCACTGAAGCTTTCTTT.

This chain links TRBV2 with TRBJ2-7, with D unresolved. V was shortened by 2 bases and J by 1 base, with 9 bases between the two germline ends. The germline V gene has CDR1 SNHLY and CDR2 FYNNEI. The CDR3 loop spans 14 amino acids. The CDR3 loop is CASSEQQASYEQYF. In DNA form, the CDR3 reads TGTGCCAGCAGTGAACAGCAGGCTTCCTACGAGCAGTACTTC.

The chain joins TRBV28 to TRBJ2-3; D is perhaps TRBD2 (7 bases). Germline CDR1 and CDR2: MDHEN and SYDVKM. This CDR3 contains 15 residues. Trimming pared 3 bases from V and 3 bases from J, leaving 13 bases between. CDR3 nucleotide sequence: TGTGCCAGCAGTTTCCTGGCGGGGGCGACAGATACGCAGTATTTT. Its protein is CASSFLAGATDTQYF.

This clone was found a few times. This chain connects TRBV7-2 to TRBJ1-1; D is possibly TRBD1 (6 bases). The V gene's germline CDR1 is SGHTA and CDR2 FQGNSA. V gave up 5 bases and J gave up 1 base, with 14 bases separating them. The CDR3 covers 15 residues. In DNA, the CDR3 is TGTGCCAGCAGCCCCCCAGGGGCCGGGAACACTGAAGCTTTCTTT. It encodes CASSPPGAGNTEAFF.

This sequence joins TRBV5-4 and TRBJ1-1; 7 bases match TRBD1. V gave up 2 bases and J gave up 3 bases; unmatched junction bases: 4. The CDR3 totals 14 residues. The germline V gene has CDR1 SGHNT and CDR2 YYREEE (reference sequence). In DNA, the CDR3 is TGTGCCAGCAGCTTACAGGGGCGGTACACTGAAGCTTTCTTT. Its protein product is CASSLQGRYTEAFF.

The rearrangement uses TRBV4-2 and TRBJ2-4, with unresolved D. The length of the CDR3 is 11 residues. CDR1 is LGHNA, CDR2 YNFKEQ, per germline. Trimming took 6 bases from V and 2 from J, leaving 2 bases between them. CDR3 in amino acids: CASSTKNIQYF. The CDR3 bases are TGTGCCAGCAGTACCAAAAACATTCAGTACTTC.

Only a few counts were recorded for this clone. The CDR3 DNA reads as TGTGCCAGCAGTTATGAGGGAGGTGATGGCTACACCTTC. This codes for CASSYEGGDGYTF. V usage is TRBV6-5 and J usage is TRBJ1-2; D ambiguous. The CDR3 consists of 13 residues. V was trimmed by 3 bases and J by 6 bases, leaving 11 bases between them. The germline CDR1 and CDR2 sequences are MNHEY and SVGAGI.

The rearrangement joins TRBV9 to TRBJ2-2; D gene ambiguous. Trimming left V 0 bases short and J 5 bases short, with 8 bases between. CDR3 size: 14 residues. Germline CDR1 reads SGDLS; CDR2 reads YYNGEE. The CDR3 sequence is CASSVDLGTGELFF. The CDR3 coding sequence is TGTGCCAGCAGCGTAGATCTCGGGACCGGGGAGCTGTTTTTT. The full variable domain, completed using reference TRBV9 and TRBJ2-2, is DSGVTQTPKHLITATGQRVTLRCSPRSGDLSVYWYQQSLDQGLQFLIQYYNGEERAKGNILERFSAQQFPDLHSELNLSSLELGDSALYFCASSVDLGTGELFFGEGSRLTVL.

This clone was observed once. V gene TRBV28 combines with J gene TRBJ2-6, with D possibly matching TRBD2 (5 bases). CDR1 MDHEN and CDR2 SYDVKM come from the germline V gene. This CDR3 is 16 amino acids long. The germline V and J ends were trimmed by 2 bases and 0 bases, with 8 bases remaining between them. This chain's CDR3 is CASSLVGSSGANVLTF. Written as DNA, the CDR3 is TGTGCCAGCAGTTTAGTAGGGAGCTCTGGGGCCAACGTCCTGACTTTC.

This clone has more than one count but fewer than ten. The chain has TRBV6-5 and TRBJ2-4, with D maybe TRBD1 (5 bases). Trimming removed 8 bases from V and 7 bases from J, with 18 bases in between. The CDR3 length is 14 residues. Germline lookup yields CDR1 MNHEY and CDR2 SVGAGI. The CDR3 sequence is CASEFGQGPNIQYF. CDR3 coding DNA: TGTGCCAGCGAATTCGGGCAGGGTCCCAACATTCAGTACTTC.

This clone was detected once. The chain recombines TRBV2 with TRBJ2-1; 8 positions match TRBD1. The ends lost 7 bases at V and 12 bases at J; junction bases unmatched: 8. Germline V CDR1 and CDR2: SNHLY, FYNNEI. The CDR3 length is 12 residues. The CDR3 DNA is TGTGCCAGCAATCCTGACAGGGGAGGGCAGTTCTTC. Translated: CASNPDRGGQFF.

This chain connects TRBV10-2 to TRBJ2-1; TRBD2 matches at 9 bases. This CDR3 is built from 15 residues. The trim removed 7 bases at V and 2 bases at J, leaving 6 bases unmatched. Germline V CDR1 and CDR2: WSHSY, SAAADI. CDR3 in DNA: TGCGCCAGCAACGGACTAGCGAACACCTACAATGAGCAGTTCTTC. Its protein is CASNGLANTYNEQFF.

This clone has only one observation. V is TRBV7-7 and J is TRBJ2-3; unclear D gene. The CDR3 is 13 amino acids. Germline V lookup: CDR1 SSHAT, CDR2 FNYEAQ (reference sequence). V dropped 5 bases and J dropped 2 bases, with 8 bases sitting between them. CDR3 nucleotides: TGTGCCAGCAGCGAACACCTCACAGATACGCAGTATTTT. Protein sequence: CASSEHLTDTQYF.

J is TRBJ2-1 and V is TRBV5-1, with 13 bases aligning to TRBD2. This CDR3 is 15 amino acids long. Trimming took 3 bases from V and 8 from J; bases not matched to a gene: 5. Germline V gene sequence: CDR1 SGHRS, CDR2 YFSETQ. The DNA for the CDR3 is TGCGCCAGCAGCTGGACTAGCGGGAGAACGGATGAGCAGTTCTTC. Its translation: CASSWTSGRTDEQFF.

The chain recombines TRBV7-2 with TRBJ2-5; D not certain. Germline lookup yields CDR1 SGHTA and CDR2 FQGNSA. V dropped 2 bases and J dropped 2 bases, with 6 bases sitting between them. The CDR3 loop spans 13 amino acids. The CDR3 nucleotides read TGTGCCAGCAGCTTATCCTTTCAAGAGACCCAGTACTTC. This translates into CASSLSFQETQYF.

The rearrangement uses TRBV29-1 and TRBJ2-1; possible D gene TRBD1, 5 bases. CDR1 is SQVTM and CDR2 is ANQGSEA in the germline V gene. V shed 1 base and J shed 10 bases, with 11 bases lying between them. There are 12 residues in the CDR3. As DNA, the CDR3 is TGCAGCGTTGAAGGATTGAGGACAGAGCAGTTCTTC. It is translated as CSVEGLRTEQFF.

The chain uses TRBV28 and TRBJ2-2; 12 bases line up with TRBD1. Trimming removed 3 bases from V and 7 bases from J; junction bases left unmatched: 6. Per the germline V gene, CDR1 is MDHEN and CDR2 is SYDVKM. The CDR3 has 16 amino acids. This CDR3 reads CASSFLGTGGGGELFF. The CDR3 region has the DNA TGTGCCAGCAGTTTTCTGGGGACAGGGGGCGGCGGGGAGCTGTTTTTT.

This chain joins TRBV19 and TRBJ2-3, with 7 bases identical to TRBD2. V gave up 5 bases and J gave up 5 bases; unmatched junction bases: 7. This CDR3 spans 14 amino acids. Germline CDR1 is LNHDA and CDR2 is SQIVND (reference sequence). CDR3 sequence reads: CASSQVGGQDTQYF. The CDR3 DNA follows: TGTGCCAGTAGTCAGGTGGGAGGGCAAGATACGCAGTATTTT.